This TCR beta chain was identified in a study of human T cells and chemical hapten exposure. MiXCR was run by TCRdb on the RACE reads, yielding one entry per CDR3 protein. The repertoire consists of roughly 39,000 distinct CDR3 sequences, with 9.5% to 15% occurring once and the leading ten covering over 2%. This CDR3 has 14 residues. Germline V gene sequence: CDR1 LGHDT, CDR2 YNNKEL (reference sequence). V was pared by 5 bases and J by 6 bases, with 5 bases of the junction left unmatched. Specified time point: patch test 3, about 24 weeks after DPC sensitization. Treatment noted: therapeutic diphenylcyclopropenone sensitization with weekly scalp DPC. The starting material, unfractionated whole blood, was used for total RNA extraction. Comment on this clonotype: This may arise from a read error, as a much more abundant clone is one base away.

The chain is built from TRBV3-1 and TRBJ2-7, with 12 bases that match TRBD2. The sequence was collected from a woman aged 40 to 50 with alopecia areata. Some clones in this sample may be carry-over from other donors' samples. The sample here was whole blood, taken in connection with sensitization to the hapten diphenylcyclopropenone (DPC). The CDR3 nucleotides read TGTGCCAGCAGCGCCGGACTAGCGGGAAGCGAGCAGTACTTC. Amino acids: CASSAGLAGSEQYF.